These 24 T cell receptor beta chains came from one sample sequenced in a study of cytotoxic CD8 clonotypes in ibrutinib-treated CLL. Using immunoSEQ multiplex PCR, the repertoire was profiled, and TCRdb retains in-frame clones only, with some absent. Of some 130,000 clones listed, roughly three quarters are singletons. This material consisted of PBMCs, taken after 24 months of ibrutinib treatment. The receptors were sampled from a human donor with chronic lymphocytic leukemia.

A few counts support this clone. CDR3 loop: CASRGASGNNEQFF. CDR3 sequence (DNA): TGTGCCAGCCGGGGGGCTAGCGGGAACAATGAGCAGTTCTTC. V is TRBV6-4 and J is TRBJ2-1; 9 nucleotides line up with TRBD2. The J segment lost 5 bases and the V segment lost 8 bases, leaving 7 bases of the junction unmatched. This CDR3 spans 14 amino acids. Germline V lookup: CDR1 MRHNA, CDR2 SNTAGT.

This chain links TRBV6-5 with TRBJ1-5; D not certain. V was cut by 10 bases and J by 0 bases, with 13 bases left in between. The CDR3 extends over 14 amino acids. Germline assignment: CDR1 MNHEY and CDR2 SVGAGI. The CDR3 reads CATGQLYSNQPQHF. CDR3 DNA sequence: TGTGCCACCGGGCAGCTCTATAGCAATCAGCCCCAGCATTTT.

The rearrangement uses TRBV11-3 and TRBJ2-7; 8 bases match TRBD1. The V gene end was trimmed by 5 bases and the J gene end by 2 bases; junction bases not matched to a gene: 5. Germline assignment: CDR1 SGHNT and CDR2 YENEEA. This CDR3 has 14 amino acids. The CDR3 DNA reads as TGTGCCAGCAGCGCCGGACAGGGAGCCTACGAGCAGTACTTC. Amino acid sequence: CASSAGQGAYEQYF. Complete variable domain (other parts from reference TRBV11-3 and TRBJ2-7): EAGVVQSPRYKIIEKKQPVAFWCNPISGHNTLYWYLQNLGQGPELLIRYENEEAVDDSQLPKDRFSAERLKGVDSTLKIQPAELGDSAVYLCASSAGQGAYEQYFGPGTRLTVT.

The rearrangement uses TRBV29-1 and TRBJ2-3; no clear D gene. V was clipped by 2 bases and J by 3 bases, with 0 bases between them. The CDR3 has 10 residues. Germline V gene sequence: CDR1 SQVTM, CDR2 ANQGSEA. Written as DNA, the CDR3 is TGCAGCGTTGAAACAGATACGCAGTATTTT. Residues: CSVETDTQYF.

The chain recombines TRBV5-1 with TRBJ1-2; D gene unclear. The germline gives CDR1 SGHRS, CDR2 YFSETQ. This CDR3 comprises 14 residues. The germline V and J ends were trimmed by 0 bases and 2 bases, with 8 bases remaining between them. DNA of the CDR3: TGCGCCAGCAGCTTGGGACGGACCAACTATGGCTACACCTTC. The encoded protein is CASSLGRTNYGYTF.

The chain combines TRBV16 with TRBJ1-1; 8 bases map to TRBD1. CDR3 length: 17 amino acids. Trimming took 2 bases from V and 2 from J; bases not matched to a gene: 10. In germline, CDR1 is KGHSY, CDR2 FQNENV. The CDR3 DNA is TGTGCCAGCAGCCAAAGGGGCCCCGGGACAGGCAACACTGAAGCTTTCTTT. It specifies CASSQRGPGTGNTEAFF. The whole variable domain, filled in from reference TRBV16 and TRBJ1-1, reads GEEVAQTPKHLVRGEGQKAKLYCAPIKGHSYVFWYQQVLKNEFKFLISFQNENVFDETGMPKERFSAKCLPNSPCSLEIQATKLEDSAVYFCASSQRGPGTGNTEAFFGQGTRLTVV.

This clone appeared a single time. V is TRBV7-8 and J is TRBJ1-6; TRBD1 is a possible D gene (6 bases). The V end was cut by 5 bases, the J end by 10 bases, with 15 bases between. There are 14 residues in the CDR3. From germline, CDR1 is SGHVS and CDR2 FQNEAQ. The CDR3 DNA is TGTGCCAGCAGCCCCCGGGACATACGGTCACCCCTCCACTTT. It yields the protein CASSPRDIRSPLHF.

This chain connects TRBV28 to TRBJ1-6; 9 bases line up with TRBD1. The CDR3 extends over 15 amino acids. Germline CDR1 is MDHEN and CDR2 is SYDVKM. V lost 6 bases and J lost 12; bases outside the gene matches: 12. CDR3 protein: CASSPRDRVVVPLHF. Written as DNA, the CDR3 is TGTGCCAGCAGCCCACGGGACAGGGTTGTTGTACCCCTCCACTTT.

This clone has a count of ten or more. The J gene is TRBJ2-2, the V gene TRBV18; maybe TRBD2 (5 bases). Trimming pared 2 bases from V and 8 bases from J, leaving 12 bases between. The V gene's germline CDR1 is KGHSH and CDR2 LQKENI. The CDR3 runs 14 residues. In nucleotides, the CDR3 is TGTGCCAGCTCACCAACACATCGGGAAGGGGAGCTGTTTTTT. This codes for CASSPTHREGELFF.

The chain combines TRBV20-1 with TRBJ1-1; no clear D gene. Trimming pared 8 bases from V and 0 bases from J, leaving 7 bases between. The CDR3 extends over 11 amino acids. CDR1 is DFQATT, CDR2 SNEGSKA, per germline (reference sequence). The CDR3 bases are TGCAGTTGGGGTATGAACACTGAAGCTTTCTTT. This encodes CSWGMNTEAFF.

The V gene is TRBV7-9, the J gene TRBJ1-1; TRBD1 might be the D (5 bases). V gave up 5 bases and J gave up 6 bases, with 13 bases separating them. The germline gives CDR1 SEHNR, CDR2 FQNEAQ (reference sequence). The CDR3 runs to 13 residues. The CDR3 sequence: CASSPIGGAEAFF. In DNA, the CDR3 is TGTGCCAGCAGCCCCATCGGGGGGGCTGAAGCTTTCTTT.

The gene calls are TRBV25-1 and TRBJ2-1, with a possible D match to TRBD1 (6 bases). Per the germline V gene, CDR1 is MGHDK and CDR2 is SYGVNS. V shed 8 bases and J shed 3 bases, with 14 bases lying between them. This CDR3 contains 14 residues. DNA of the CDR3: TGTGCCAGCGGCCGGGACACCAACTACAATGAGCAGTTCTTC. Its protein product is CASGRDTNYNEQFF.

The chain joins TRBV7-9 to TRBJ1-1; D unresolved. V dropped 4 bases and J dropped 0 bases, with 15 bases sitting between them. CDR3 length: 16 amino acids. CDR1 and CDR2 from the germline V gene are SEHNR and FQNEAQ (reference sequence). The CDR3 is CASSSLGRQLNTEAFF. The CDR3 region has the DNA TGTGCCAGCAGCTCCCTGGGAAGGCAGTTGAACACTGAAGCTTTCTTT.

This clone turned up a few times. The rearrangement joins TRBV29-1 to TRBJ1-1; the D is unclear. The V gene's germline CDR1 is SQVTM and CDR2 ANQGSEA. The CDR3 contains 11 residues. CDR3 coding DNA: TGCAGTGTGCGGGCGGACACTGAAGCTTTCTTT. As protein: CSVRADTEAFF.

The V and J genes are TRBV13 and TRBJ1-6, with no clear D. The CDR3 totals 15 residues. Trimming left V 5 bases short and J 7 bases short, with 15 bases between. Germline V gene sequence: CDR1 PRHDT, CDR2 FYEKMQ (reference sequence). This chain's CDR3 is CASSRGSRANSPLHF. CDR3 coding DNA: TGTGCCAGCAGCCGAGGGTCGCGGGCGAATTCACCCCTCCACTTT.

This clone has more than one count but fewer than ten. This chain uses TRBV11-2 with TRBJ2-1; 7 nucleotides agree with TRBD2. The V and J ends lost 5 bases and 14 bases, in that order; junction bases with no gene match: 12. The germline V gene has CDR1 SGHAT and CDR2 FQNNGV. This CDR3 has 13 residues. In DNA, the CDR3 is TGTGCCAGCAGCCCCGCCCCTGGGGGAGGGGAGTTCTTC. Translated, it gives CASSPAPGGGEFF. The complete variable domain, with remaining parts taken from reference TRBV11-2 and TRBJ2-1, reads EAGVAQSPRYKIIEKRQSVAFWCNPISGHATLYWYQQILGQGPKLLIQFQNNGVVDDSQLPKDRFSAERLKGVDSTLKIQPAKLEDSAVYLCASSPAPGGGEFFGPGTRLTVL.

The CDR3 coding sequence is TGTGCCAGCAGCGTAGGGGTGGGGCCTGAAGCTTTCTTT. Its translation: CASSVGVGPEAFF. The chain has TRBV9 and TRBJ1-1; D is perhaps TRBD1 (5 bases). Trimming took 0 bases from V and 6 from J, leaving 9 bases between them. Germline values: CDR1 SGDLS, CDR2 YYNGEE. CDR3 size: 13 residues.

The CDR3 here is CASSNGGGSSYEQYF. The CDR3 nucleotides read TGCGCCAGCAGCAACGGCGGGGGGAGCTCCTACGAGCAGTACTTC. This sequence joins TRBV5-1 and TRBJ2-7; 8 bases fit TRBD2. This CDR3 comprises 15 residues. J lost 0 bases, V lost 4 bases, and 6 bases had no gene match. Germline V gives CDR1 SGHRS, CDR2 YFSETQ.

The chain recombines TRBV27 with TRBJ2-5; 10 bases map to TRBD2. Germline trimming cut 7 bases from V and 4 bases from J; bases unmatched to any gene: 3. This CDR3 spans 13 amino acids. Germline values: CDR1 MNHEY, CDR2 SMNVEV (reference sequence). CDR3 sequence: CASTRLAGETQYF. The CDR3 DNA reads TGTGCCAGCACCCGACTAGCGGGAGAGACCCAGTACTTC.

The rearrangement uses TRBV16 and TRBJ2-1, with no clear D. Germline lookup yields CDR1 KGHSY and CDR2 FQNENV. The CDR3 is made up of 16 amino acids. Deletions cut 5 bases from V and 0 bases from J, with 14 bases between. The chain's CDR3 is CASSEGAQSSYNEQFF. The DNA of the CDR3 is TGTGCCAGCAGCGAAGGCGCGCAGAGCTCCTACAATGAGCAGTTCTTC.

Note on this clone: With a much larger clone just one base away, this may be a read error. The rearrangement uses TRBV7-2 and TRBJ2-3; D not certain. Germline CDR1 reads SGHTA; CDR2 reads FQGNSA. Trimming left V 2 bases short and J 4 bases short, with 4 bases between. CDR3 size: 12 residues. The DNA for the CDR3 is TGTGCCAGCAGCTTAATGGCAGATACGCAGTATTTT. Translation gives CASSLMADTQYF.

V is TRBV5-1 and J is TRBJ1-3, with D unresolved. From germline, CDR1 is SGHRS and CDR2 YFSETQ. There are 14 residues in the CDR3. Between the trimmed V and J ends, which lost 4 bases and 6 bases, there was a span of 14 bases. CDR3 in amino acids: CASSPEDGPNTIYF. Here the CDR3 DNA reads TGCGCCAGCAGCCCTGAGGACGGACCAAACACCATATATTTT.

This chain joins TRBV7-3 and TRBJ2-7; a weak D match, TRBD1 (6 bases). This CDR3 comprises 15 residues. The V end was cut by 5 bases, the J end by 2 bases, with 16 bases between. Germline assignment: CDR1 SGHTA and CDR2 FQGTGA. The chain's CDR3 is CASSPGAGDPYEQYF. CDR3 DNA sequence: TGTGCCAGCAGCCCTGGGGCAGGGGACCCCTACGAGCAGTACTTC.

This chain links TRBV6-6 with TRBJ1-2; D is undetermined. The CDR3 consists of 13 residues. V was pared by 6 bases and J by 8 bases, with 16 bases between. The germline gives CDR1 MNHNY, CDR2 SVGAGI (reference sequence). CDR3 coding DNA: TGTGCCAGCAGCACGACCGGACGGAGGGGCTACACCTTC. Residues: CASSTTGRRGYTF.